This T cell receptor (beta chain) was recorded in a study of blood T cell repertoires in COVID-19. Whole-study context: Sites across the United States, Italy and Spain contributed samples from acute and convalescent COVID-19. Nucleic acid was either cDNA or gDNA, and it came from T cells, B-cell-depleted T cells, or PBMCs.

The germline CDR1 and CDR2 sequences are MNHEY and SMNVEV (reference sequence). The ends were cut back, 5 bases at V and 5 bases at J, with 15 bases in the middle. CDR3 length: 14 amino acids. In the authors' methods: Estimation of nucleated cell counts was performed using reference gene primer amplification. Repertoires were generated with immunoSEQ multiplex PCR, while TCRdb's copy carries only in-frame clones and drops some. The V and J calls and clone size come from that table; D and trimming were worked out from the DNA. The sample lists around 270,000 clones; 86% were seen once. The sequence came from a middle-aged man who had recovered from COVID-19. The sequenced sample was peripheral blood. The rearrangement uses TRBV27 and TRBJ2-5, with TRBD1 as a possible D gene (6 bases). CDR3 region: CASSQIGQRETQYF. In nucleotides, the CDR3 is TGTGCCAGCAGTCAAATCGGACAGAGGGAGACCCAGTACTTC.